Shown below are 23 T cell receptor beta chains from a single sample sequenced in a study of T-cell reconstitution after alpha-beta-depleted transplantation in children. During its preparation, the TCRbeta library received unique molecular identifiers. TCRdb recomputed calls from the PCR reads with MiXCR, one row per CDR3 protein. The table includes a few hundred thousand distinct CDR3 sequences, about 25% detected once. The input for sequencing was PBMCs, taken before TCRalphabeta/CD19-depleted stem cell transplant. These receptors were taken from a girl aged 2-10 years with Fanconi anemia, due to receive a stem cell transplant.

This clonotype was seen repeatedly, ten times or more. The CDR3 sequence: CAISSENSRNYGYTF. The CDR3 region has the DNA TGTGCCATCAGTTCCGAAAATAGCCGTAACTATGGCTACACCTTC. The V call is TRBV10-3, the J call TRBJ1-2, with D hard to call. The germline gives CDR1 ENHRY, CDR2 SYGVKD. V was clipped by 5 bases and J by 1 base, with 14 bases between them. This CDR3 contains 15 residues.

The sample holds many counts of this clonotype. The gene calls are TRBV20-1 and TRBJ2-7, with 7 nucleotides matching TRBD2. With 3 bases clipped from V and 3 bases from J, the junction kept 2 bases outside the gene matches. The germline gives CDR1 DFQATT, CDR2 SNEGSKA (reference sequence). CDR3 length: 12 residues. CDR3 in amino acids: CSARERGYEQYF. In DNA, the CDR3 is TGCAGTGCTAGGGAGCGGGGCTACGAGCAGTACTTC.

This clonotype appeared many times. The chain recombines TRBV5-1 with TRBJ2-3; 11 nucleotides line up with TRBD2. This CDR3 is built from 17 residues. Germline V gene data show CDR1 as SGHRS and CDR2 as YFSETQ. V shed 4 bases and J 1 base; nucleotides not matched to a gene: 8. CDR3 bases: TGCGCCAGCAGCGCGGCTAGCGGGGGGCTTGGCACAGATACGCAGTATTTT. Translating it yields CASSAASGGLGTDTQYF.

This clonotype was picked up many times. The chain joins TRBV10-3 to TRBJ2-1; 7 nucleotides match TRBD1. The germline V gene encodes CDR1 ENHRY and CDR2 SYGVKD. There are 14 residues in the CDR3. V lost 4 bases to trimming and J lost 8 bases; unmatched junction nucleotides: 8. The CDR3 loop reads CAISVGGNRDEQFF. The CDR3 DNA reads TGTGCCATCAGTGTAGGGGGCAATAGGGATGAGCAGTTCTTC.

The chain combines TRBV2 with TRBJ2-7; 7 bases agree with TRBD1. CDR3 length: 12 amino acids. Trimming cost V 6 bases and J 5 bases; bases outside gene matches: 4. Per the germline V gene, CDR1 is SNHLY and CDR2 is FYNNEI. In DNA form, the CDR3 reads TGTGCCAGCAGGACAGGGAGAAACGAGCAGTACTTC. Amino acid sequence: CASRTGRNEQYF.

In this sample, this clonotype turned up many times. The chain has TRBV5-1 and TRBJ2-1; D is unclear. This CDR3 contains 12 residues. The germline V and J ends were trimmed by 2 bases and 4 bases, with 4 bases remaining between them. Germline V CDR1 and CDR2: SGHRS, YFSETQ. CDR3 loop: CASSLQYNEQFF. The CDR3 DNA follows: TGCGCCAGCAGCTTACAGTACAATGAGCAGTTCTTC. Variable domain in full (rest from reference TRBV5-1 and TRBJ2-1): KAGVTQTPRYLIKTRGQQVTLSCSPISGHRSVSWYQQTPGQGLQFLFEYFSETQRNKGNFPGRFSGRQFSNSRSEMNVSTLELGDSALYLCASSLQYNEQFFGPGTRLTVL.

The chain links TRBV6-5 to TRBJ2-1; D may match TRBD1 or TRBD2 (5 bases each). Germline V gene lookup returns CDR1 MNHEY and CDR2 SVGAGI. Trimming removed 3 bases from V and 0 bases from J, with 12 bases in between. The CDR3 runs 16 residues. The CDR3 reads CASSYYGGTSYNEQFF. For the CDR3, the DNA is TGTGCCAGCAGTTATTATGGGGGTACCTCCTACAATGAGCAGTTCTTC.

This chain links TRBV20-1 with TRBJ2-7, with 12 bases fitting TRBD2. The CDR3 length is 16 residues. Germline CDR1 DFQATT, CDR2 SNEGSKA (reference sequence). V trimming: 0 bases; J trimming: 5 bases; junction bases outside the gene matches: 8. The DNA for the CDR3 is TGCAGTGCTAGAGATGGGAGACTAGCGGGAGAGAACGAGCAGTACTTC. It yields the protein CSARDGRLAGENEQYF.

This clonotype was counted ten times or more. CDR3 sequence (DNA): TGTGCCAGCAGCATACAGAGTAACTATGGCTACACCTTC. Its protein product is CASSIQSNYGYTF. J is TRBJ1-2 and V is TRBV12-3 or TRBV12-4; D is undetermined. Trimming removed 6 bases from V and 1 base from J, with 9 bases in between. The CDR3 has 13 residues.

At least ten counts were recorded for this clonotype. The J gene is TRBJ2-7, the V gene TRBV20-1, with D unclear. Trimming pared 0 bases from V and 3 bases from J, leaving 6 bases between. In germline, CDR1 is DFQATT, CDR2 SNEGSKA (reference sequence). The CDR3 spans 12 residues. The CDR3 nucleotides are TGCAGTGCTAGAGACCATGACTACGAGCAGTACTTC. It encodes CSARDHDYEQYF.

The chain recombines TRBV25-1 with TRBJ2-5; 14 nucleotides line up with TRBD2. The V gene's germline CDR1 is MGHDK and CDR2 SYGVNS. V lost 4 bases to trimming and J lost 4 bases; unmatched junction nucleotides: 5. The CDR3 spans 16 residues. The chain's CDR3 is CASSGWTSGRRETQYF. CDR3 DNA: TGTGCCAGCAGTGGCTGGACTAGCGGGAGGAGAGAGACCCAGTACTTC. Full variable domain (rest looked up from reference TRBV25-1 and TRBJ2-5): EADIYQTPRYLVIGTGKKITLECSQTMGHDKMYWYQQDPGMELHLIHYSYGVNSTEKGDLSSESTVSRIRTEHFPLTLESARPSHTSQYLCASSGWTSGRRETQYFGPGTRLLVL.

This chain links TRBV28 with TRBJ2-1; 10 positions match TRBD2. Germline lookup yields CDR1 MDHEN and CDR2 SYDVKM. The CDR3 spans 16 residues. Trimming took 6 bases from V and 4 from J; bases not matched to a gene: 9. The CDR3 here is CASRGQAGGWYNEQFF. The DNA of the CDR3 is TGTGCCAGCAGAGGCCAAGCGGGAGGGTGGTACAATGAGCAGTTCTTC.

This chain uses TRBV20-1 with TRBJ1-5; D might be TRBD1 (5 bases). The CDR3 covers 13 residues. V shed 3 bases and J shed 5 bases, with 11 bases lying between them. CDR1 DFQATT and CDR2 SNEGSKA come from the germline V gene (reference sequence). CDR3 bases: TGCAGTGCTAGGAGGGGCGGGGATCAGCCCCAGCATTTT. This encodes CSARRGGDQPQHF.

The table lists this clonotype with a few counts. The rearrangement joins TRBV29-1 to TRBJ2-2; 9 nucleotides line up with TRBD1. Germline V lookup: CDR1 SQVTM, CDR2 ANQGSEA. V lost 6 bases and J lost 4; bases outside the gene matches: 6. The length of the CDR3 is 14 residues. CDR3 coding DNA: TGCAGCGTCGACCGGACAGGGGCCACCGGGGAGCTGTTTTTT. Encoded protein: CSVDRTGATGELFF.

The table lists this clonotype with many counts. This chain uses TRBV5-1 with TRBJ2-7; D is undetermined. This CDR3 is built from 14 residues. CDR1 is SGHRS, CDR2 YFSETQ, per germline. Trimming took off 0 bases at V and 1 base at J, with 8 bases between the two ends. The DNA for the CDR3 is TGCGCCAGCAGCTTGGAAGGGTCTTCCTACGAGCAGTACTTC. The encoded protein is CASSLEGSSYEQYF.

This clonotype has just one count. The CDR3 is CSAPQGTVAYEQYF. The CDR3 coding sequence is TGCAGTGCTCCCCAAGGGACAGTAGCCTACGAGCAGTACTTC. The rearrangement uses TRBV20-1 and TRBJ2-7; 7 nucleotides line up with TRBD1. After removal of 5 bases from V and 2 bases from J, the junction contained 9 bases not matched to a gene. The CDR3 loop spans 14 amino acids. In germline, CDR1 is DFQATT, CDR2 SNEGSKA (reference sequence).

This clonotype appeared many times. The chain links TRBV29-1 to TRBJ1-1; perhaps TRBD1 as D (5 bases). Germline V gene lookup returns CDR1 SQVTM and CDR2 ANQGSEA. The CDR3 covers 14 residues. Trimming took off 7 bases at V and 4 bases at J, with 19 bases between the two ends. The CDR3 here is CSASARVGTTEAFF. In DNA form, the CDR3 reads TGCAGCGCCTCCGCGAGGGTGGGGACCACTGAAGCTTTCTTT.

This clonotype was counted many times. This chain connects TRBV12-3 or TRBV12-4 to TRBJ2-1, with TRBD2 as a possible D gene (6 bases). V was trimmed by 2 bases and J by 5 bases, leaving 13 bases between them. This CDR3 is 15 amino acids long. The CDR3 DNA sequence: TGTGCCAGCAGTTTACCACACCCGGGGGACAATGAGCAGTTCTTC. Translating it yields CASSLPHPGDNEQFF.

This clonotype was seen ten or more times. The chain has TRBV9 and TRBJ2-5, with unresolved D. The CDR3 is 12 residues long. Trimming left V 4 bases short and J 5 bases short, with 9 bases between. CDR1 is SGDLS and CDR2 is YYNGEE in the germline V gene. Written as DNA, the CDR3 is TGTGCCAGCAGCACCCGTTTTGAGACCCAGTACTTC. Translating gives CASSTRFETQYF.

This clonotype was counted once. V is TRBV5-1 and J is TRBJ2-1, with D maybe TRBD1 (5 bases). Per the germline V gene, CDR1 is SGHRS and CDR2 is YFSETQ. Trimming took 2 bases from V and 1 from J, leaving 34 bases between them. The CDR3 extends over 23 amino acids. The CDR3 reads CASSFPRVRIKSRSDSSYNEQFF. The CDR3 bases are TGCGCCAGCAGCTTCCCCAGGGTAAGGATTAAATCGCGTTCCGACTCATCCTACAATGAGCAGTTCTTC.

This clonotype was seen ten or more times. This chain uses TRBV29-1 with TRBJ1-1; a weak D match, TRBD1 (5 bases). This CDR3 spans 11 amino acids. V lost 3 bases and J lost 6, with 8 bases in between. Germline CDR1 is SQVTM and CDR2 is ANQGSEA. CDR3 bases: TGCAGCGTTGACAGGGTCGCTGAAGCTTTCTTT. This gives the protein CSVDRVAEAFF.

The chain recombines TRBV2 with TRBJ1-2; D gene uncertain. In germline, CDR1 is SNHLY, CDR2 FYNNEI. Trimming took off 4 bases at V and 11 bases at J, with 11 bases between the two ends. This CDR3 region has 11 residues. The CDR3 here is CASSVNWVYTF. The CDR3 nucleotides are TGTGCCAGCAGTGTTAATTGGGTTTACACCTTC.

This clonotype was seen repeatedly, ten times or more. V is TRBV6-4 and J is TRBJ2-3; TRBD1 might be the D (5 bases). This CDR3 has 18 residues. Per germline, CDR1 MRHNA and CDR2 SNTAGT. V gave up 4 bases and J gave up 4 bases, with 24 bases separating them. CDR3 protein: CASSARKSTGQGADTQYF. In nucleotides, the CDR3 is TGTGCCAGCAGTGCCCGAAAGTCCACCGGCCAGGGCGCAGATACGCAGTATTTT.